This T cell receptor beta chain is from a study of shared clonotypes between healthy human individuals. Study-level points and caveats: The low donor count limited represented genetic and exposure-history diversity. Across subsets, estimated richness was generally greater for naive than for memory populations. A handful of donors showed sharing of about 5.5% of naive CD4 clonotypes.

Of note for this clone: Its cognate antigen is unknown.

Germline-derived CDR1 and CDR2 are SGHTA and FQGNSA. J lost 6 bases, V lost 4 bases, and 6 bases had no gene match. The CDR3 covers 14 residues. Generated by immunoSEQ multiplex PCR, the TCRdb table keeps only in-frame clones and is missing some. In the table there are about 2 million clones, 95% of which are singletons. The chain couples TRBV7-2 to TRBJ2-5; TRBD2 matches 9 bases. The sequenced sample was naive CD4+ T cells sorted from blood. Subset defined: CD45RA+ positively selected. The sequence derives from a man younger than 35 in good health. CDR3: CASSWPGLAKTQYF. The CDR3 coding sequence is TGTGCCAGCAGCTGGCCGGGACTAGCAAAGACCCAGTACTTC. Looking up the rest from reference TRBV7-2 and TRBJ2-5 gives the full variable domain: GAGVSQSPSNKVTEKGKDVELRCDPISGHTALYWYRQSLGQGLEFLIYFQGNSAPDKSGLPSDRFSAERTGGSVSTLTIQRTQQEDSAVYLCASSWPGLAKTQYFGPGTRLLVL.